Sequencing of this T cell receptor (beta chain) was carried out in a study of cytomegalovirus exposure and HLA in healthy donors. The overall study: In a later analysis, the roughly 130 validation repertoires were reported to have used the same platform as the approximately 620 first-cohort repertoires.

Produced via immunoSEQ multiplex PCR; TCRdb's table is partial and in-frame only. The sample contains tens of thousands of clones, about 92% of which appear only once. Remarks on this clone: Its target is not known.

Broader study findings: Rare sequences made up most TCRs, while some public TCRs were found in many donors. According to a subsequent analysis, TCR clusters from the first cohort were inclined to appear together in the 120 or so validation repertoires. A few of the chains that were CMV-associated were confirmed in vitro to be specific for CMV antigens.

V gave up 4 bases and J gave up 4 bases, with 23 bases separating them. Germline V CDR1 and CDR2: SGHRS, YFSETQ. This CDR3 is 17 amino acids long. This TCR came from a man aged 18 to 35 in good health and CMV-seronegative. The gene calls are TRBV5-1 and TRBJ1-2; possible D gene TRBD1, 6 bases. Sequenced material: PBMCs. The CDR3, as DNA: TGCGCCAGCAGCCTAACGAGTACAGGGCTTTCTTCCTATGGCTACACCTTC. It yields the protein CASSLTSTGLSSYGYTF.